This is a list of T cell receptor beta chains from one sample in a study of T and B cells in COVID-19 patients. TCRdb processed the multiplex PCR reads anew with MiXCR; each CDR3 protein has one entry. This table has approximately 3,000 distinct CDR3 sequences, roughly 26% appearing once. The sample consisted of blood. The source of these receptors is a human donor with active COVID-19. CDR3s leave out the opening cysteine and the closing phenylalanine or tryptophan. A D gene is named only where the DNA matches it firmly.

v_gene: TRBV5-4
d_gene: TRBD1
CDR3aa: ASSRDRQGPSPLH

v_gene: TRBV6-2/TRBV6-3
d_gene: NA
CDR3aa: ASSYDSSNQPQH

v_gene: TRBV15
d_gene: NA
CDR3aa: ATSGSLAHHTQY

v_gene: TRBV4-3
d_gene: TRBD1
CDR3aa: ASSQDDRVLGGELF

v_gene: TRBV19
d_gene: TRBD1
CDR3aa: ASTRDRDGTYEQY

v_gene: TRBV4-1
d_gene: TRBD1
CDR3aa: ASSQTGTGGRNTGELF

v_gene: TRBV7-2
d_gene: TRBD1
CDR3aa: ASSLGTGGAQTQY

v_gene: TRBV11-3
d_gene: TRBD1
CDR3aa: ASIRQGVKETQY

v_gene: TRBV19
d_gene: NA
CDR3aa: ASSTAGNQPQH

v_gene: TRBV20-1
d_gene: TRBD2
CDR3aa: SASGLAGGITDTQY

v_gene: TRBV11-3
d_gene: TRBD1
CDR3aa: ASSLRQGVKETQY

v_gene: TRBV11-2
d_gene: TRBD1
CDR3aa: ASSLGTGAKETQY

v_gene: TRBV30
d_gene: NA
CDR3aa: AWRGGAADTQY

v_gene: TRBV11-3
d_gene: TRBD1
CDR3aa: ASSSGTGRGPLH

v_gene: TRBV24-1
d_gene: NA
CDR3aa: ATPKGFWT

v_gene: TRBV29-1
d_gene: NA
CDR3aa: SSAQLSGNTIY

v_gene: TRBV11-3
d_gene: NA
CDR3aa: ASSQGGRSNQPQH

v_gene: TRBV5-1
d_gene: NA
CDR3aa: ASVRGNGDEQF

v_gene: TRBV21-1
d_gene: NA
CDR3aa: ASLKGGSGGGTDTQY

v_gene: TRBV6-6
d_gene: NA
CDR3aa: ASSYAGRGTEAF

v_gene: TRBV7-6
d_gene: TRBD2
CDR3aa: ASSLGMSGGAMSEQF

v_gene: TRBV7-9
d_gene: NA
CDR3aa: ASSTGGSDTIY

v_gene: TRBV13
d_gene: TRBD2
CDR3aa: ASSTPGGPNEQY

v_gene: TRBV19
d_gene: TRBD2
CDR3aa: ASSMIAGANTGELF

v_gene: TRBV19
d_gene: TRBD2
CDR3aa: ASSIAASGGVNTGELF

v_gene: TRBV6-5
d_gene: TRBD2
CDR3aa: ASSEFPSGGAYNEQF

v_gene: TRBV12-3/TRBV12-4
d_gene: TRBD1
CDR3aa: ASSFSPGGSLESNQPQH

v_gene: TRBV6-1
d_gene: TRBD1
CDR3aa: ASSRDRGREQY

v_gene: TRBV14
d_gene: NA
CDR3aa: ASSQDVLRGEQY

v_gene: TRBV29-1
d_gene: TRBD1
CDR3aa: SDEDRGNTGELF

v_gene: TRBV11-3
d_gene: NA
CDR3aa: ASSLGYPLTSGELF

v_gene: TRBV18
d_gene: NA
CDR3aa: ASSPGQVREQY

v_gene: TRBV6-5
d_gene: NA
CDR3aa: ASRRTEMNTEAF

v_gene: TRBV6-1
d_gene: NA
CDR3aa: ASREETAKNIQY

v_gene: TRBV14
d_gene: NA
CDR3aa: ASSQEVNTEAF

v_gene: TRBV6-1
d_gene: TRBD1
CDR3aa: ASPKTGYEKLF

v_gene: TRBV6-5
d_gene: NA
CDR3aa: ASSYRTGVGTQY

v_gene: TRBV11-3
d_gene: NA
CDR3aa: ASSLDRVIGVEKLF

v_gene: TRBV4-1
d_gene: NA
CDR3aa: ASSRVVQGTTLQETQY

v_gene: TRBV12-3/TRBV12-4
d_gene: TRBD1
CDR3aa: ASNSGTGWTGELF

v_gene: TRBV7-2
d_gene: NA
CDR3aa: ASTLGGGYQPQH

v_gene: TRBV5-1
d_gene: TRBD1
CDR3aa: ASSLGRTGNYNEQF

v_gene: TRBV27
d_gene: NA
CDR3aa: ASSARTGYEQY

v_gene: TRBV6-6
d_gene: NA
CDR3aa: ASSYGQGMRSPYEQY

v_gene: TRBV24-1
d_gene: TRBD2
CDR3aa: ATAGGQDTDTQY

v_gene: TRBV12-1
d_gene: NA
CDR3aa: ASSFGGQGSTEAF

v_gene: TRBV7-2
d_gene: TRBD2
CDR3aa: ASSIIAGVTDTQY